These 22 T cell receptor beta chains share one sample of origin, sequenced in a study of OX40 agonist ivuxolimab in advanced cancers. Library creation used the immunoSEQ multiplex PCR assay. TCRdb holds this immuneACCESS table with in-frame rearrangements only. Some clones are missing; in checked studies, unresolved V genes explain under half, and the rest has no known cause. Counted in this sample were tens of thousands of clones; approximately 84% of them appeared once. About 12% of the sample belongs to the ten largest clones. The starting material was CD4+ or CD8+ T cells sorted from blood, obtained in a trial of the OX40 agonist ivuxolimab. These receptors were obtained from an adult with an advanced solid tumor such as melanoma, head and neck, liver or kidney cancer.

The genes are TRBV27 and TRBJ2-2; D uncertain. V was pared by 0 bases and J by 3 bases, with 8 bases between. CDR1 is MNHEY and CDR2 is SMNVEV in the germline V gene (reference sequence). The length of the CDR3 is 15 residues. The chain's CDR3 is CASSLSTLYTGELFF. CDR3 nucleotides: TGTGCCAGCAGTTTATCCACACTTTACACCGGGGAGCTGTTTTTT.

The gene calls are TRBV5-1 and TRBJ1-2, with 9 bases fitting TRBD1. The CDR3 runs to 17 residues. CDR1 is SGHRS, CDR2 YFSETQ, per germline. With 2 bases clipped from V and 4 bases from J, the junction kept 12 bases outside the gene matches. CDR3 loop: CASSFLGQGDRFYGYTF. The CDR3 nucleotides read TGCGCCAGCAGCTTCCTGGGACAGGGAGATAGGTTCTATGGCTACACCTTC. Supplemented by reference TRBV5-1 and TRBJ1-2, the full variable domain reads KAGVTQTPRYLIKTRGQQVTLSCSPISGHRSVSWYQQTPGQGLQFLFEYFSETQRNKGNFPGRFSGRQFSNSRSEMNVSTLELGDSALYLCASSFLGQGDRFYGYTFGSGTRLTVV.

The chain has TRBV2 and TRBJ2-1; 8 positions match TRBD2. Trimming at V came to 8 bases and at J to 4 bases, leaving 13 bases not matched to a gene. Germline V gene sequence: CDR1 SNHLY, CDR2 FYNNEI. The CDR3 extends over 16 amino acids. CDR3 sequence: CASLKAGSGIYNEQFF. The CDR3 nucleotides are TGTGCCAGCCTCAAGGCCGGTAGCGGGATATACAATGAGCAGTTCTTC.

J is TRBJ2-5 and V is TRBV18, with 9 positions matching TRBD2. The CDR3 runs to 15 residues. V trimming: 1 base; J trimming: 1 base; junction bases outside the gene matches: 1. The germline V gene encodes CDR1 KGHSH and CDR2 LQKENI. This chain's CDR3 is CASSPRSGGQETQYF. The CDR3 nucleotides read TGTGCCAGCTCACCACGTAGCGGGGGCCAAGAGACCCAGTACTTC.

V gene TRBV7-9 combines with J gene TRBJ1-1; TRBD1 is a possible D gene (6 bases). Germline CDR1 reads SEHNR; CDR2 reads FQNEAQ (reference sequence). Trimming took off 1 base at V and 5 bases at J, with 11 bases between the two ends. The CDR3 is 14 residues long. As DNA, the CDR3 is TGTGCCAGCAGCTTAGACCGGGGACAAACTGAAGCTTTCTTT. Its protein is CASSLDRGQTEAFF. Filled out from reference TRBV7-9 and TRBJ1-1, the complete variable domain reads DTGVSQNPRHKITKRGQNVTFRCDPISEHNRLYWYRQTLGQGPEFLTYFQNEAQLEKSRLLSDRFSAERPKGSFSTLEIQRTEQGDSAMYLCASSLDRGQTEAFFGQGTRLTVV.

The chain is built from TRBV7-9 and TRBJ2-1, with TRBD2 matching over 10 bases. Germline V lookup: CDR1 SEHNR, CDR2 FQNEAQ (reference sequence). J gave up 1 base and V 2 bases, and 5 bases lay outside the gene matches. The CDR3 is made up of 17 amino acids. This chain's CDR3 is CASSLTIAGGSYNEQFF. CDR3 bases: TGTGCCAGCAGCTTAACAATAGCGGGAGGTTCCTACAATGAGCAGTTCTTC.

The table lists this clone with a few counts. The chain employs TRBV14 and TRBJ2-2; D not resolved. The CDR3 is 16 residues long. The V gene's germline CDR1 is SGHDN and CDR2 FVKESK. V was cut by 1 base and J by 0 bases, with 9 bases left in between. This chain's CDR3 is CASSQVQIANTGELFF. DNA for the CDR3: TGTGCCAGCAGCCAAGTACAGATCGCGAACACCGGGGAGCTGTTTTTT.

Notes on this clone: Given the absence of the conserved phenylalanine or tryptophan at the CDR3 end, a read error is likely. The limits of the CDR3 on the DNA are not certain, so only TCRdb's listed CDR3 is given. This sequence joins TRBV4-3 and TRBJ2-7; the D segment call TRBD2 is taken from the table without a DNA check. The CDR3 region is 8 residues in length, termini included. Germline CDR1 LGHNA, CDR2 YSLEER. The CDR3 here is CASSLPPT.

The sample holds a few counts of this clone. The chain has TRBV5-1 and TRBJ2-3; no firm D call. V was cut by 4 bases and J by 1 base, with 22 bases left in between. CDR1 and CDR2 from the germline V gene are SGHRS and YFSETQ. CDR3 size: 18 residues. CDR3 residues: CASSRASSTRSGTDTQYF. CDR3 coding DNA: TGCGCCAGCAGCCGGGCCTCATCGACCCGAAGTGGCACAGATACGCAGTATTTT.

The genes are TRBV5-1 and TRBJ2-7; D possibly corresponds to TRBD1 (7 bases). The V gene's germline CDR1 is SGHRS and CDR2 YFSETQ. CDR3 length equals 14 residues. V lost 0 bases and J lost 4, with 11 bases in between. The CDR3 bases are TGCGCCAGCAGCTTGGGACAGGGACTTTACGAGCAGTACTTC. As protein: CASSLGQGLYEQYF.

The chain employs TRBV28 and TRBJ2-5, with 9 bases fitting TRBD1. V was pared by 5 bases and J by 5 bases, with 6 bases of the junction left unmatched. The CDR3 is 14 amino acids. Per the germline V gene, CDR1 is MDHEN and CDR2 is SYDVKM. The CDR3: CASSQTGGGETQYF. The CDR3 DNA follows: TGTGCCAGCAGTCAGACAGGGGGTGGGGAGACCCAGTACTTC. The full variable domain, completed using reference TRBV28 and TRBJ2-5, is DVKVTQSSRYLVKRTGEKVFLECVQDMDHENMFWYRQDPGLGLRLIYFSYDVKMKEKGDIPEGYSVSREKKERFSLILESASTNQTSMYLCASSQTGGGETQYFGPGTRLLVL.

The chain links TRBV5-1 to TRBJ1-1; weak D call: TRBD1 (5 bases). The CDR3 has 14 amino acids. V was cut by 1 base and J by 5 bases, with 12 bases left in between. Germline V gives CDR1 SGHRS, CDR2 YFSETQ. The chain's CDR3 is CASSLTGPGTEAFF. CDR3 in DNA: TGCGCCAGCAGCTTGACGGGGCCGGGGACTGAAGCTTTCTTT.

The chain joins TRBV27 to TRBJ2-7, with 8 bases fitting TRBD1. J gave up 6 bases and V 4 bases, and 8 bases lay outside the gene matches. The CDR3 sequence is 14 residues long. Looked up from germline, CDR1 is MNHEY and CDR2 is SMNVEV (reference sequence). The chain's CDR3 is CASSYRGQASEQYF. CDR3 nucleotides: TGTGCCAGCAGTTACCGGGGACAGGCTAGCGAGCAGTACTTC.

J is TRBJ1-4 and V is TRBV29-1; a weak D match, TRBD1 (5 bases). Germline lookup yields CDR1 SQVTM and CDR2 ANQGSEA. V lost 6 bases and J 1 base, leaving 9 bases between the germline ends. There are 13 residues in the CDR3. As DNA, the CDR3 is TGCAGCGTGGGACTTAAAACTAATGAAAAACTGTTTTTT. Translated: CSVGLKTNEKLFF.

For the CDR3, the DNA is TGTGCCAGCTCCCGTCTTGGGACCGAGACCTACGAGCAGTACTTC. This codes for CASSRLGTETYEQYF. The chain has TRBV18 and TRBJ2-7; D tentatively reads TRBD1 or TRBD2 (5 bases each). This CDR3 contains 15 residues. Germline V gene sequence: CDR1 KGHSH, CDR2 LQKENI. The V gene lost 6 bases and the J gene lost 2 bases, with 17 bases spanning the gap. The whole variable domain, filled in from reference TRBV18 and TRBJ2-7, reads NAGVMQNPRHLVRRRGQEARLRCSPMKGHSHVYWYRQLPEEGLKFMVYLQKENIIDESGMPKERFSAEFPKEGPSILRIQQVVRGDSAAYFCASSRLGTETYEQYFGPGTRLTVT.

The chain joins TRBV6-5 to TRBJ1-2; D call uncertain. Trimming left V 5 bases short and J 8 bases short, with 15 bases between. Germline CDR1 and CDR2: MNHEY and SVGAGI. This CDR3 spans 13 amino acids. CDR3 DNA sequence: TGTGCCAGCAGTGAGATTCCTCTTCAGGGCTACACCTTC. Its translation: CASSEIPLQGYTF.

The chain recombines TRBV25-1 with TRBJ1-4, with no clear D. Per germline, CDR1 MGHDK and CDR2 SYGVNS. CDR3 length equals 12 residues. V lost 4 bases and J lost 5, with 5 bases in between. The DNA for the CDR3 is TGTGCCAGCAGTGGCGCCAATGAAAAACTGTTTTTT. Amino acid sequence: CASSGANEKLFF.

This chain uses TRBV5-1 with TRBJ1-6, with a weak D call TRBD1 (5 bases). This CDR3 is 16 amino acids long. Germline V gene data show CDR1 as SGHRS and CDR2 as YFSETQ. V lost 4 bases, J lost 9 bases, and 20 bases lay in between. The CDR3 DNA follows: TGCGCCAGCAGCCCCCAAACGGAGGGGAGGACTTCACCCCTCCACTTT. Its translation is CASSPQTEGRTSPLHF.

This chain links TRBV7-8 with TRBJ1-1; TRBD1 might be the D (6 bases). The germline gives CDR1 SGHVS, CDR2 FQNEAQ. The CDR3 sequence is 15 residues long. Trimming stripped 7 bases from V and 1 base from J, with 16 bases between. The CDR3 sequence: CASTEMGTSNTEAFF. CDR3 sequence (DNA): TGTGCCAGCACCGAAATGGGGACATCGAACACTGAAGCTTTCTTT. Complete variable domain (other parts from reference TRBV7-8 and TRBJ1-1): GAGVSQSPRYKVAKRGQDVALRCDPISGHVSLFWYQQALGQGPEFLTYFQNEAQLDKSGLPSDRFFAERPEGSVSTLKIQRTQQEDSAVYLCASTEMGTSNTEAFFGQGTRLTVV.

The gene calls are TRBV28 and TRBJ2-7; either TRBD1 or TRBD2 may fit D (8 bases each). The V and J ends lost 1 base and 4 bases respectively, with 17 bases between them. The CDR3 extends over 16 amino acids. Germline-derived CDR1 and CDR2 are MDHEN and SYDVKM. The CDR3 sequence is CASSLLAGQVLYEQYF. Written as DNA, the CDR3 is TGTGCCAGCAGTTTATTAGCGGGACAGGTCCTTTACGAGCAGTACTTC.

The chain uses TRBV10-2 and TRBJ2-2, with 7 bases identical to TRBD2. CDR3 length: 15 amino acids. Germline CDR1 is WSHSY and CDR2 is SAAADI. With V trimmed by 10 bases and J by 4 bases, 12 bases remained unmatched. Here the CDR3 reads CATKLAGESTGELFF. The CDR3, as DNA: TGCGCCACAAAGCTCGCGGGAGAAAGCACCGGGGAGCTGTTTTTT.

The chain uses TRBV19 and TRBJ2-3, with 7 bases that match TRBD1. The V segment lost 1 base and the J segment 3 bases; nucleotides outside the gene matches: 1. This CDR3 spans 14 amino acids. Germline V gives CDR1 LNHDA, CDR2 SQIVND (reference sequence). The DNA of the CDR3 is TGTGCCAGTAGTATAGCAGGGGGTACAGATACGCAGTATTTT. Amino acids: CASSIAGGTDTQYF. Looking up the rest from reference TRBV19 and TRBJ2-3 gives the full variable domain: DGGITQSPKYLFRKEGQNVTLSCEQNLNHDAMYWYRQDPGQGLRLIYYSQIVNDFQKGDIAEGYSVSREKKESFPLTVTSAQKNPTAFYLCASSIAGGTDTQYFGPGTRLTVL.